A single T cell receptor beta chain is shown here with its context. This sample was included in a study of regulatory and conventional T cells in RAG deficiency. From germline, CDR1 is SGDLS and CDR2 YYNGEE. After removal of 3 bases from V and 0 bases from J, the junction contained 11 bases not matched to a gene. This CDR3 is built from 17 residues. Regulatory T cells were sorted from blood as CD4+ CD25-high CD127-low cells. The method was immunoSEQ multiplex PCR; TCRdb's version includes in-frame clones alone and lacks a portion of them. This sample has about 9,400 clones, with roughly 90% found just once. These sequences were also reported in another study, on regulatory T cells. That source notes: Primers: 52 TRBV forward and 13 TRBJ reverse.

The origin of this receptor is a human donor in good health. Sequencing used Tregs sorted from blood. The genes are TRBV9 and TRBJ1-2; 7 bases align to TRBD1. As DNA, the CDR3 is TGTGCCAGCAGCGCCGGAGGGACAGATTCGACTAACTATGGCTACACCTTC. Translation gives CASSAGGTDSTNYGYTF.